These 22 T cell receptor beta chains were all obtained from the same sample, sequenced in a study of PD-1 blockade in mismatch repair-deficient tumors. Clones were read by immunoSEQ multiplex PCR, and TCRdb kept only the in-frame ones, dropping some. Counted here are 75,000 to 80,000 clones, approximately 80% occurring once; the ten biggest clones make up 5% to 6.5%. Source: peripheral blood, taken 44 weeks after starting pembrolizumab. The receptor source for this set is an adult with mismatch repair-deficient cancer.

V is TRBV7-2 and J is TRBJ2-7; D is undetermined. CDR3 length: 13 amino acids. CDR1 is SGHTA, CDR2 FQGNSA, per germline. Trimming removed 6 bases from V and 0 bases from J, with 9 bases in between. The chain's CDR3 is CASSSRFSYEQYF. Written as DNA, the CDR3 is TGTGCCAGCAGTTCCAGGTTCTCCTACGAGCAGTACTTC.

The chain joins TRBV10-3 to TRBJ2-1; D call uncertain. The ends were cut back, 0 bases at V and 7 bases at J, with 10 bases in the middle. The germline V gene has CDR1 ENHRY and CDR2 SYGVKD. This CDR3 is 14 amino acids long. The CDR3 coding sequence is TGTGCCATCAGTGAGTCAGGCGTCGATAATGAGCAGTTCTTC. It codes for CAISESGVDNEQFF.

The genes are TRBV9 and TRBJ1-1, with D possibly TRBD1 on 5 matching bases. The CDR3 sequence is 17 residues long. Germline V lookup: CDR1 SGDLS, CDR2 YYNGEE. V lost 0 bases, J lost 8 bases, and 23 bases lay in between. The CDR3 here is CASSVAGQGYASGEAFF. Written as DNA, the CDR3 is TGTGCCAGCAGCGTAGCAGGGCAGGGCTACGCCTCGGGGGAAGCTTTCTTT.

This chain connects TRBV4-1 to TRBJ2-5; 13 positions agree with TRBD2. Trimming at V came to 2 bases and at J to 5 bases, leaving 11 bases not matched to a gene. Looked up from germline, CDR1 is MGHRA and CDR2 is YSYEKL. The CDR3 length is 18 residues. This chain's CDR3 is CASSQRGTSGIQGETQYF. The CDR3 bases are TGCGCCAGCAGCCAACGAGGGACTAGCGGGATTCAGGGGGAGACCCAGTACTTC.

The chain has TRBV2 and TRBJ2-5; D ambiguous. This CDR3 is built from 13 residues. With 8 bases removed from V and 2 bases from J, the gap between germline ends came to 12 bases. Germline V gene data show CDR1 as SNHLY and CDR2 as FYNNEI. The CDR3 reads CASRRIQQETQYF. CDR3 bases: TGTGCCAGCCGTCGGATCCAGCAAGAGACCCAGTACTTC.

V usage is TRBV7-2 and J usage is TRBJ2-1; TRBD1 aligns across 11 bases. The V gene end was trimmed by 4 bases and the J gene end by 8 bases; junction bases not matched to a gene: 7. Germline V lookup: CDR1 SGHTA, CDR2 FQGNSA. The CDR3 contains 15 residues. The CDR3 sequence: CASSSRDRGLDEQFF. For the CDR3, the DNA is TGTGCCAGCAGCTCCCGGGACAGGGGGTTGGATGAGCAGTTCTTC.

The chain uses TRBV18 and TRBJ1-2, with D perhaps matching TRBD1 (6 bases). CDR3 length: 14 residues. Germline CDR1 KGHSH, CDR2 LQKENI. V was cut by 5 bases and J by 4 bases, with 14 bases left in between. Written as DNA, the CDR3 is TGTGCCAGCTCATCGACAGGATACCCCTATGGCTACACCTTC. Amino acids: CASSSTGYPYGYTF.

There are a few counts of this clone. J is TRBJ2-7 and V is TRBV29-1, with D unclear. Looked up from germline, CDR1 is SQVTM and CDR2 is ANQGSEA. V lost 1 base to trimming and J lost 3 bases, with 4 bases between them. CDR3 size: 11 residues. The CDR3: CSVEGVYEQYF. Here the CDR3 DNA reads TGCAGCGTTGAAGGGGTCTACGAGCAGTACTTC.

The chain is built from TRBV7-8 and TRBJ1-4; D not certain. CDR3 length: 15 amino acids. The V gene's germline CDR1 is SGHVS and CDR2 FQNEAQ. The ends were cut back, 0 bases at V and 4 bases at J, with 9 bases in the middle. Here the CDR3 reads CASSLAGQSNEKLFF. The CDR3 DNA follows: TGTGCCAGCAGCTTAGCGGGTCAGAGTAATGAAAAACTGTTTTTT.

The V call is TRBV15, the J call TRBJ1-2; D not certain. The CDR3 consists of 14 residues. The germline CDR1 and CDR2 sequences are LNHNV and YYDKDF (reference sequence). Trimming removed 5 bases from V and 3 bases from J, with 13 bases in between. The CDR3 DNA reads as TGTGCCACCAGCTCCTTTAGGCGTGACTATGGCTACACCTTC. It codes for CATSSFRRDYGYTF. The whole variable domain, remainder taken from reference TRBV15 and TRBJ1-2, is DAMVIQNPRYQVTQFGKPVTLSCSQTLNHNVMYWYQQKSSQAPKLLFHYYDKDFNNEADTPDNFQSRRPNTSFCFLDIRSPGLGDTAMYLCATSSFRRDYGYTFGSGTRLTVV.

This clone has a handful of counts. This chain uses TRBV18 with TRBJ1-4, with 10 bases lining up with TRBD1. J was trimmed by 0 bases and V by 3 bases; bases with no gene match: 10. Germline CDR1 KGHSH, CDR2 LQKENI. There are 19 residues in the CDR3. CDR3 in DNA: TGTGCCAGCTCACCTTTCTCCGGGACAGGGGATGCAACTAATGAAAAACTGTTTTTT. Translating gives CASSPFSGTGDATNEKLFF.

This clone was seen a handful of times. The rearrangement uses TRBV19 and TRBJ1-1; D possibly corresponds to TRBD1 (5 bases). Germline V gives CDR1 LNHDA, CDR2 SQIVND (reference sequence). CDR3 length: 13 amino acids. V was trimmed by 5 bases and J by 2 bases, leaving 9 bases between them. This CDR3 is CASSATANTEAFF. CDR3 DNA: TGTGCCAGTAGTGCGACAGCAAACACTGAAGCTTTCTTT.

This chain uses TRBV11-3 with TRBJ2-1; 7 nucleotides agree with TRBD2. Germline CDR1 is SGHNT and CDR2 is YENEEA. The CDR3 spans 15 residues. Trimming at V came to 1 base and at J to 6 bases, leaving 6 bases not matched to a gene. Written as DNA, the CDR3 is TGTGCCAGCAGCTTAGGAGGACTAGAAACCAATGAGCAGTTCTTC. Residues: CASSLGGLETNEQFF.

CDR3 DNA: TGTGCCAGCAGCTTATCCAGCTCCTACAATGAGCAGTTCTTC. Amino acids: CASSLSSSYNEQFF. The rearrangement links TRBV7-8 to TRBJ2-1; D unclear. From germline, CDR1 is SGHVS and CDR2 FQNEAQ. The CDR3 is 14 residues long. V lost 2 bases and J lost 0, with 5 bases in between.

In this sample, this clone turned up a few times. The J gene is TRBJ1-5, the V gene TRBV2; D call uncertain. Germline V gene lookup returns CDR1 SNHLY and CDR2 FYNNEI. V was trimmed by 5 bases and J by 6 bases, leaving 11 bases between them. The CDR3 length is 13 residues. CDR3: CASSLRNRQPQHF. The DNA of the CDR3 is TGTGCCAGCAGTCTAAGGAACCGTCAGCCCCAGCATTTT.

The V call is TRBV30, the J call TRBJ2-3; 12 bases fit TRBD2. V trimming: 1 base; J trimming: 0 bases; junction bases outside the gene matches: 11. CDR3 length: 19 amino acids. Looked up from germline, CDR1 is GTSNPN and CDR2 is SVGIG (reference sequence). CDR3 loop: CAWSDRLAGAKPSTDTQYF. The CDR3 DNA is TGTGCCTGGAGTGACCGACTAGCGGGAGCTAAGCCTAGCACAGATACGCAGTATTTT.

The genes are TRBV28 and TRBJ1-1; D is ambiguous. From germline, CDR1 is MDHEN and CDR2 SYDVKM. The ends were cut back, 2 bases at V and 7 bases at J, with 5 bases in the middle. CDR3 size: 11 residues. The DNA for the CDR3 is TGTGCCAGCAGTTTACCAGATGAAGCTTTCTTT. Amino acid sequence: CASSLPDEAFF.

The V and J genes are TRBV7-2 and TRBJ2-1; tentatively, D is TRBD2 (6 bases). This CDR3 is built from 15 residues. Trimming took 5 bases from V and 12 from J, leaving 23 bases between them. CDR1 is SGHTA, CDR2 FQGNSA, per germline. CDR3 nucleotides: TGTGCCAGCAGCCCCCGTCTCCGGGACTCAGACCCGCAGTTCTTC. Protein: CASSPRLRDSDPQFF.

This chain uses TRBV7-3 with TRBJ2-2; D possibly corresponds to TRBD2 (6 bases). Germline V gene data show CDR1 as SGHTA and CDR2 as FQGTGA. The CDR3 is made up of 14 amino acids. Trimming shortened V by 5 bases and J by 1 base, and 8 bases separated the two germline ends. CDR3 coding DNA: TGTGCCAGCAGCCCGACTAGGAACACCGGGGAGCTGTTTTTT. Amino acids: CASSPTRNTGELFF. The whole variable domain, filled in from reference TRBV7-3 and TRBJ2-2, reads GAGVSQTPSNKVTEKGKYVELRCDPISGHTALYWYRQSLGQGPEFLIYFQGTGAADDSGLPNDRFFAVRPEGSVSTLKIQRTERGDSAVYLCASSPTRNTGELFFGEGSRLTVL.

The rearrangement links TRBV19 to TRBJ2-2, with a possible D match to TRBD2 (6 bases). This CDR3 region has 15 residues. CDR1 LNHDA and CDR2 SQIVND come from the germline V gene (reference sequence). Trimming pared 7 bases from V and 5 bases from J, leaving 17 bases between. DNA of the CDR3: TGTGCCAGTACCCGTACGGGAGAAGGGACCGGGGAGCTGTTTTTT. Amino acids: CASTRTGEGTGELFF.

The chain has TRBV7-2 and TRBJ1-1; TRBD1 matches 8 bases. Germline V gene data show CDR1 as SGHTA and CDR2 as FQGNSA. This CDR3 has 14 residues. Germline trimming cut 5 bases from V and 4 bases from J; bases unmatched to any gene: 6. CDR3 region: CASSPWTGFTEAFF. CDR3 in DNA: TGTGCCAGCAGCCCCTGGACAGGGTTCACTGAAGCTTTCTTT.

J is TRBJ2-1 and V is TRBV18, with TRBD2 matching 14 bases. J gave up 6 bases and V 4 bases, and 2 bases lay outside the gene matches. This CDR3 is 15 amino acids long. Germline CDR1 is KGHSH and CDR2 is LQKENI. The CDR3 is CASSRLAGGFNEQFF. The DNA for the CDR3 is TGTGCCAGCTCACGACTAGCGGGAGGGTTCAATGAGCAGTTCTTC.